The text below deals with one T cell receptor beta chain. A much more abundant neighbour one base away suggests this may be a read error. TCRdb independently ran MiXCR on the 5' RACE reads; one entry per CDR3 protein. The sample consists of 40,000 to 60,000 distinct CDR3 sequences, over 7.5% of them appearing once. These data originate in a study of early T cells in non-severe SARS-CoV-2 infection. This TCR was recovered from an adult who was a healthcare worker with PCR-confirmed SARS-CoV-2 infection or an uninfected control (not recorded which). Sequenced material: whole blood.

The CDR3 loop is CASSSSTGVVYELYF. The CDR3 DNA reads as TGTGCCAGCAGCTCCTCGACAGGGGTGGTCTACGAGCTGTACTTC. This chain links TRBV5-4 with TRBJ2-7; TRBD1 matches at 8 bases. Per germline, CDR1 SGHNT and CDR2 YYREEE (reference sequence). CDR3 length equals 15 residues. Looking up the rest from reference TRBV5-4 and TRBJ2-7 gives the full variable domain: ETGVTQSPTHLIKTRGQQVTLRCSSQSGHNTVSWYQQALGQGPQFIFQYYREEENGRGNFPPRFSGLQFPNYSSELNVNALELDDSALYLCASSSSTGVVYELYFGPGTRLTVT.